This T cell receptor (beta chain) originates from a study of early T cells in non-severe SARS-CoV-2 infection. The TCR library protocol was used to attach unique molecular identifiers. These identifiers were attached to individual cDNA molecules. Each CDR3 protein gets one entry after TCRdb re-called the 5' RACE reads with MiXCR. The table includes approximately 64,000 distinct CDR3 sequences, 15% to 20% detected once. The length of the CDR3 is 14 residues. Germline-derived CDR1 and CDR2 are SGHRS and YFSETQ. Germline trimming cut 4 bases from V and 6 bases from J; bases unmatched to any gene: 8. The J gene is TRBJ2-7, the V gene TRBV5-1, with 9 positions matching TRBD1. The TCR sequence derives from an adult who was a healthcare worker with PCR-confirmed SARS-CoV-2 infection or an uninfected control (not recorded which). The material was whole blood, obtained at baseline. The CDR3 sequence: CASSTGQGGLEQYF. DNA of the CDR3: TGCGCCAGCAGCACGGGACAGGGAGGACTCGAGCAGTACTTC.